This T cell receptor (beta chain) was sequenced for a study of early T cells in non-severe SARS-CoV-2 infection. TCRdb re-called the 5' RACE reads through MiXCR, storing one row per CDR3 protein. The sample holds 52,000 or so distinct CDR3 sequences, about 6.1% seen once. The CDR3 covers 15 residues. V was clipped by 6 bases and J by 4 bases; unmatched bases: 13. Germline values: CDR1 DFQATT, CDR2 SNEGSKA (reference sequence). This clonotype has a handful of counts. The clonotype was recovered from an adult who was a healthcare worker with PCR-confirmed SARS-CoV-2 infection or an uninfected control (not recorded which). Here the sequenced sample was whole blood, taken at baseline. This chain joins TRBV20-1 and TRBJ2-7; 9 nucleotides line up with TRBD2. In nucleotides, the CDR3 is TGCAGTGCCTACCCTCTGCGGGGGGGTATGTACGAGCAGTACTTC. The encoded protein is CSAYPLRGGMYEQYF.